The rows below give T cell receptor beta chains drawn from one sample of a study of blood T cell repertoires in COVID-19. Only in-frame clones appear in the TCRdb table, and some are missing; sequencing was by immunoSEQ multiplex PCR. The sample gives some 40,000 clones, 78% of which show up once; 16% is in the top ten. The sample comprised peripheral blood. The source is a man in his 70s with acute or convalescent COVID-19. The CDR3 runs from the conserved cysteine through the conserved F or W. The order of the fields is D gene, V gene, clone size, J gene, CDR3 protein, CDR3 DNA. D genes are given only for firm matches. The size entry is marked missing in some rows and otherwise reads once, few, many or a size class.

d_call: NA
v_call: TRBV7-2
clone_size: NA
j_call: TRBJ2-3
cdr3_aa: CASSFTSRPTDTQYF
cdr3_nt: TGTGCCAGCAGCTTTACTAGCAGACCCACAGATACGCAGTATTTT

d_call: NA
v_call: TRBV7-9
clone_size: NA
j_call: TRBJ2-3
cdr3_aa: CASSPWAAGSNTDTQYF
cdr3_nt: TGTGCCAGCAGCCCATGGGCGGCGGGTTCCAACACAGATACGCAGTATTTT

d_call: TRBD1
v_call: TRBV4-1
clone_size: once
j_call: TRBJ2-3
cdr3_aa: CASSQDLGTGATDTQYF
cdr3_nt: TGCGCCAGCAGCCAAGATCTCGGGACAGGAGCGACAGATACGCAGTATTTT

d_call: TRBD1
v_call: TRBV10-3
clone_size: NA
j_call: TRBJ2-1
cdr3_aa: CAISDPRGQGAVNEQFF
cdr3_nt: TGTGCCATCAGTGACCCGCGAGGGCAGGGGGCCGTTAATGAGCAGTTCTTC

d_call: NA
v_call: TRBV11-3
clone_size: NA
j_call: TRBJ2-7
cdr3_aa: CASSLGDYEQYF
cdr3_nt: TGTGCCAGCAGCTTAGGCGACTACGAGCAGTACTTC

d_call: NA
v_call: TRBV7-9
clone_size: medium-sized
j_call: TRBJ1-5
cdr3_aa: CASSLALGANQPQHF
cdr3_nt: TGTGCCAGCAGCTTAGCGCTGGGAGCCAATCAGCCCCAGCATTTT

d_call: NA
v_call: TRBV10-1
clone_size: NA
j_call: TRBJ2-3
cdr3_aa: CASSGPGLADTQYF
cdr3_nt: TGCGCCAGCAGCGGACCCGGACTGGCAGATACGCAGTATTTT

d_call: NA
v_call: TRBV9
clone_size: few
j_call: TRBJ1-2
cdr3_aa: CASSVDFSQGGYTF
cdr3_nt: TGTGCCAGCAGCGTAGATTTTTCCCAGGGGGGCTACACCTTC

d_call: NA
v_call: TRBV11-2
clone_size: NA
j_call: TRBJ2-5
cdr3_aa: CASSLDVGGETQYF
cdr3_nt: TGTGCCAGCAGCTTAGATGTGGGCGGGGAGACCCAGTACTTC

d_call: TRBD1
v_call: TRBV15
clone_size: NA
j_call: TRBJ2-7
cdr3_aa: CATSRRTGKGEQYF
cdr3_nt: TGTGCCACCAGCAGACGGACAGGGAAGGGAGAGCAGTACTTC

d_call: NA
v_call: TRBV5-1
clone_size: few
j_call: TRBJ1-5
cdr3_aa: CASSLGLDTQPQHF
cdr3_nt: TGCGCCAGCAGCTTGGGTCTAGATACTCAGCCCCAGCATTTT

d_call: NA
v_call: TRBV30
clone_size: NA
j_call: TRBJ1-5
cdr3_aa: CAWSLSNNQPQHF
cdr3_nt: TGTGCCTGGTCCCTGTCTAATAATCAGCCCCAGCATTTT

d_call: TRBD1
v_call: TRBV5-4
clone_size: few
j_call: TRBJ1-6
cdr3_aa: CASSSGTGESYNSPLHF
cdr3_nt: TGTGCCAGCAGCTCCGGGACAGGGGAGTCCTATAATTCACCCCTCCACTTT

d_call: NA
v_call: TRBV11-2
clone_size: NA
j_call: TRBJ2-7
cdr3_aa: CASSLAFSGDYEQYF
cdr3_nt: TGTGCCAGCAGCTTAGCTTTTAGCGGCGACTACGAGCAGTACTTC

d_call: TRBD1
v_call: TRBV5-8
clone_size: NA
j_call: TRBJ2-7
cdr3_aa: CASSLTGGTAYEQYF
cdr3_nt: TGTGCCAGCAGCTTGACAGGGGGGACGGCCTACGAGCAGTACTTC

d_call: TRBD1
v_call: TRBV5-5
clone_size: NA
j_call: TRBJ1-2
cdr3_aa: CASSLKWTGGHGYTF
cdr3_nt: TGTGCCAGCAGCTTGAAATGGACAGGGGGCCATGGCTACACCTTC

d_call: TRBD1
v_call: TRBV20-1
clone_size: NA
j_call: TRBJ2-7
cdr3_aa: CSASSGVGQGRTYEQYF
cdr3_nt: TGCAGTGCTAGTAGTGGGGTGGGACAGGGGAGGACCTACGAGCAGTACTTC

d_call: TRBD2
v_call: TRBV4-3
clone_size: NA
j_call: TRBJ2-3
cdr3_aa: CASSQDRGSGRVGTDTQYF
cdr3_nt: TGCGCCAGCAGCCAAGATAGAGGTAGCGGGAGGGTTGGCACAGATACGCAGTATTTT

d_call: TRBD2
v_call: TRBV4-1
clone_size: once
j_call: TRBJ2-1
cdr3_aa: CASSRSGRRYNEQFF
cdr3_nt: TGCGCCAGCAGCCGTAGCGGGAGACGCTACAATGAGCAGTTCTTC

d_call: NA
v_call: TRBV4-1
clone_size: NA
j_call: TRBJ1-4
cdr3_aa: CASSLRGDTTNEKLFF
cdr3_nt: TGCGCCAGCAGCCTAAGGGGTGACACAACTAATGAAAAACTGTTTTTT

d_call: NA
v_call: TRBV4-3
clone_size: NA
j_call: TRBJ1-2
cdr3_aa: CASSQDRRYYGYTF
cdr3_nt: TGCGCCAGCAGCCAAGATAGGCGGTACTATGGCTACACCTTC

d_call: TRBD2
v_call: TRBV7-7
clone_size: NA
j_call: TRBJ2-1
cdr3_aa: CASSSGLAGGPTPLNEQFF
cdr3_nt: TGTGCCAGCAGCTCGGGACTAGCGGGGGGCCCCACCCCCCTGAATGAGCAGTTCTTC

d_call: NA
v_call: TRBV7-9
clone_size: NA
j_call: TRBJ2-6
cdr3_aa: CASSYASSVSGANVLTF
cdr3_nt: TGTGCCAGCAGTTACGCAAGTTCGGTTTCTGGGGCCAACGTCCTGACTTTC

d_call: TRBD2
v_call: TRBV10-3
clone_size: few
j_call: TRBJ2-7
cdr3_aa: CAARTSGRLVYEQYF
cdr3_nt: TGTGCCGCAAGGACTAGCGGGAGGTTAGTCTACGAGCAGTACTTC

d_call: NA
v_call: TRBV11-2
clone_size: NA
j_call: TRBJ2-7
cdr3_aa: CASKGRDYEQYF
cdr3_nt: TGTGCCAGCAAAGGCAGGGACTACGAGCAGTACTTC

d_call: NA
v_call: TRBV30
clone_size: NA
j_call: TRBJ1-5
cdr3_aa: CAWSVGAGANQPQHF
cdr3_nt: TGTGCCTGGAGTGTAGGGGCGGGGGCCAATCAGCCCCAGCATTTT

d_call: TRBD1
v_call: TRBV9
clone_size: many
j_call: TRBJ1-6
cdr3_aa: CASSKGGTGLYNSPLHF
cdr3_nt: TGTGCCAGCAGCAAAGGGGGCACCGGATTATATAATTCACCCCTCCACTTT

d_call: TRBD1
v_call: TRBV5-6
clone_size: NA
j_call: TRBJ2-2
cdr3_aa: CASSLTGSTGELFF
cdr3_nt: TGTGCCAGCAGCCTGACAGGGAGTACCGGGGAGCTGTTTTTT

d_call: TRBD1
v_call: TRBV29-1
clone_size: once
j_call: TRBJ1-2
cdr3_aa: CSVTTGTGYGYTF
cdr3_nt: TGCAGCGTGACCACCGGGACAGGTTATGGCTACACCTTC

d_call: TRBD2
v_call: TRBV5-1
clone_size: NA
j_call: TRBJ2-1
cdr3_aa: CASSELAGGYNEQFF
cdr3_nt: TGCGCCAGCAGCGAACTAGCGGGGGGTTACAATGAGCAGTTCTTC

d_call: TRBD1
v_call: TRBV5-4
clone_size: NA
j_call: TRBJ1-4
cdr3_aa: CASSLGRDRKNEKLFF
cdr3_nt: TGTGCCAGCAGCTTGGGCAGGGACAGGAAGAATGAAAAACTGTTTTTT

d_call: NA
v_call: TRBV27
clone_size: few
j_call: TRBJ2-3
cdr3_aa: CASSLSPGDPDTQYF
cdr3_nt: TGTGCCAGCAGTTTATCGCCGGGAGACCCAGATACGCAGTATTTT

d_call: NA
v_call: TRBV18
clone_size: NA
j_call: TRBJ2-7
cdr3_aa: CASSPVQTAYEQYF
cdr3_nt: TGTGCCAGCTCACCAGTCCAGACAGCCTACGAGCAGTACTTC

d_call: TRBD1
v_call: TRBV28
clone_size: NA
j_call: TRBJ2-7
cdr3_aa: CASRLPGQGTYEQYF
cdr3_nt: TGTGCCAGCAGGCTTCCGGGACAGGGGACCTACGAGCAGTACTTC

d_call: TRBD2
v_call: TRBV12-3/TRBV12-4
clone_size: NA
j_call: TRBJ2-3
cdr3_aa: CASSPGGDTQYF
cdr3_nt: TGTGCCAGCAGCCCGGGGGGAGATACGCAGTATTTT

d_call: NA
v_call: TRBV7-2
clone_size: NA
j_call: TRBJ2-4
cdr3_aa: CASSFGQTLAKNIQYF
cdr3_nt: TGTGCCAGCAGCTTTGGGCAGACCCTAGCCAAAAACATTCAGTACTTC

d_call: NA
v_call: TRBV5-1
clone_size: NA
j_call: TRBJ2-2
cdr3_aa: CASNEDSANTGELFF
cdr3_nt: TGCGCCAGCAATGAGGACAGCGCGAACACCGGGGAGCTGTTTTTT

d_call: TRBD2
v_call: TRBV4-3
clone_size: few
j_call: TRBJ2-4
cdr3_aa: CASSQEASGGVIQYF
cdr3_nt: TGCGCCAGCAGCCAAGAAGCTAGCGGGGGGGTCATTCAGTACTTC

d_call: TRBD1
v_call: TRBV3-1/TRBV3-2
clone_size: few
j_call: TRBJ1-2
cdr3_aa: CASSQMGWGTGDPGVGGYTF
cdr3_nt: TGTGCCAGCAGCCAAATGGGTTGGGGGACAGGGGACCCCGGCGTGGGGGGCTACACCTTC

d_call: NA
v_call: TRBV7-9
clone_size: NA
j_call: TRBJ1-5
cdr3_aa: CASSLAQGGGSNQPQHF
cdr3_nt: TGTGCCAGCAGCTTAGCGCAGGGAGGCGGAAGCAATCAGCCCCAGCATTTT

d_call: NA
v_call: TRBV4-1
clone_size: NA
j_call: TRBJ1-3
cdr3_aa: CASSQAPDGYSGNTIYF
cdr3_nt: TGCGCCAGCAGCCAAGCCCCCGACGGGTACTCTGGAAACACCATATATTTT

d_call: NA
v_call: TRBV5-5
clone_size: once
j_call: TRBJ1-5
cdr3_aa: CASSRLTGSNQPQHF
cdr3_nt: TGTGCCAGCAGCCGATTGACAGGTAGCAATCAGCCCCAGCATTTT

d_call: NA
v_call: TRBV5-6
clone_size: NA
j_call: TRBJ2-3
cdr3_aa: CASSSWGDPDTQYF
cdr3_nt: TGTGCCAGCAGCTCATGGGGGGATCCAGATACGCAGTATTTT

d_call: TRBD2
v_call: TRBV6-2/TRBV6-3
clone_size: once
j_call: TRBJ2-7
cdr3_aa: CASSYSRLAVYEQYF
cdr3_nt: TGTGCCAGCAGTTACTCGAGACTAGCGGTTTACGAGCAGTACTTC

d_call: TRBD2
v_call: TRBV6-2/TRBV6-3
clone_size: NA
j_call: TRBJ2-4
cdr3_aa: CASSYMGGPGDIQYF
cdr3_nt: TGTGCCAGCAGTTACATGGGAGGGCCTGGGGACATTCAGTACTTC

d_call: NA
v_call: TRBV6-2/TRBV6-3
clone_size: NA
j_call: TRBJ1-1
cdr3_aa: CASSLPGHSNTEAFF
cdr3_nt: TGTGCCAGCAGTTTGCCGGGACATTCGAACACTGAAGCTTTCTTT

d_call: NA
v_call: TRBV2
clone_size: NA
j_call: TRBJ2-2
cdr3_aa: CASSTGTGELFF
cdr3_nt: TGTGCCAGCAGCACAGGGACCGGGGAGCTGTTTTTT

d_call: NA
v_call: TRBV18
clone_size: NA
j_call: TRBJ1-1
cdr3_aa: CASSPPTANTEAFF
cdr3_nt: TGTGCCAGCTCACCACCAACAGCTAACACTGAAGCTTTCTTT

d_call: TRBD2
v_call: TRBV6-6
clone_size: NA
j_call: TRBJ2-2
cdr3_aa: CASSYIAGPTGELFF
cdr3_nt: TGTGCCAGCAGTTATATAGCGGGGCCCACCGGGGAGCTGTTTTTT

d_call: NA
v_call: TRBV19
clone_size: NA
j_call: TRBJ1-5
cdr3_aa: CASSIGQARFDQPQHF
cdr3_nt: TGTGCCAGTAGTATAGGACAGGCGAGGTTCGATCAGCCCCAGCATTTT

d_call: NA
v_call: TRBV19
clone_size: few
j_call: TRBJ1-5
cdr3_aa: CASSLRDTNQPQHF
cdr3_nt: TGTGCCAGTAGTCTCAGGGACACCAATCAGCCCCAGCATTTT

d_call: NA
v_call: TRBV3-1/TRBV3-2
clone_size: few
j_call: TRBJ1-6
cdr3_aa: CASRKTVADNSPLHF
cdr3_nt: TGTGCCAGCCGCAAAACCGTTGCGGATAATTCACCCCTCCACTTT

d_call: TRBD1
v_call: TRBV19
clone_size: NA
j_call: TRBJ2-7
cdr3_aa: CASSTDRGYEQYF
cdr3_nt: TGTGCCAGTAGTACAGACAGGGGCTACGAGCAGTACTTC

d_call: NA
v_call: TRBV5-1
clone_size: NA
j_call: TRBJ1-1
cdr3_aa: CASSKLDSTTEAFF
cdr3_nt: TGCGCCAGCAGCAAACTGGACAGTACAACTGAAGCTTTCTTT

d_call: TRBD1
v_call: TRBV7-8
clone_size: NA
j_call: TRBJ1-4
cdr3_aa: CASSSDRGLTNEKLFF
cdr3_nt: TGTGCCAGCAGCTCGGACAGGGGCCTGACTAATGAAAAACTGTTTTTT

d_call: NA
v_call: TRBV6-5
clone_size: NA
j_call: TRBJ1-1
cdr3_aa: CASSYSQNTEAFF
cdr3_nt: TGTGCCAGCAGTTACTCTCAGAACACTGAAGCTTTCTTT

d_call: NA
v_call: TRBV19
clone_size: NA
j_call: TRBJ1-2
cdr3_aa: CASSIENSNYGYTF
cdr3_nt: TGTGCCAGTAGTATAGAGAACAGTAACTATGGCTACACCTTC

d_call: NA
v_call: TRBV19
clone_size: NA
j_call: TRBJ2-5
cdr3_aa: CASSIGQPQETQYF
cdr3_nt: TGTGCCAGTAGTATAGGACAGCCCCAAGAGACCCAGTACTTC

d_call: TRBD1
v_call: TRBV28
clone_size: NA
j_call: TRBJ1-1
cdr3_aa: CASRPDRGATEAFF
cdr3_nt: TGTGCCAGCAGGCCGGACAGGGGTGCCACTGAAGCTTTCTTT

d_call: NA
v_call: TRBV11-1
clone_size: few
j_call: TRBJ1-6
cdr3_aa: CASSRYRVTYNSPLHF
cdr3_nt: TGTGCCAGCAGCCGGTACCGGGTCACCTATAATTCACCCCTCCACTTT